These 10 T cell receptor beta chains came from one sample sequenced in a study of T cells after yellow fever vaccination. TCRdb used MiXCR to reprocess the 5' RACE reads, holding one entry per CDR3 protein. The sample lists 450,000 to 600,000 distinct CDR3 sequences, about 15% occurring once. Sequenced material: PBMCs, taken 5 days after the first yellow fever vaccination. The source is a young man who received the YFV17D yellow fever vaccine.

This chain connects TRBV19 to TRBJ2-1, with TRBD2 matching over 7 bases. From germline, CDR1 is LNHDA and CDR2 SQIVND (reference sequence). After removal of 0 bases from V and 15 bases from J, the junction contained 8 bases not matched to a gene. The CDR3 runs 13 residues. The CDR3 here is CASSIEGLGSGFF. The CDR3 DNA sequence: TGTGCCAGTAGTATAGAAGGACTAGGGTCCGGGTTCTTC.

The chain uses TRBV20-1 and TRBJ2-3; the D is unclear. The CDR3 spans 14 residues. V lost 8 bases and J lost 1, with 16 bases in between. Germline lookup yields CDR1 DFQATT and CDR2 SNEGSKA (reference sequence). This chain's CDR3 is CSPWDGVRTDTQYF. CDR3 nucleotide sequence: TGCAGTCCTTGGGATGGGGTTCGCACAGATACGCAGTATTTT.

This clonotype was detected only a few times. The chain combines TRBV7-2 with TRBJ2-1, with D uncertain. Germline-derived CDR1 and CDR2 are SGHTA and FQGNSA. The CDR3 contains 12 residues. V lost 6 bases to trimming and J lost 8 bases, with 11 bases between them. CDR3 amino acids: CASSPPYHEQFF. The CDR3 region has the DNA TGTGCCAGCAGTCCCCCTTACCATGAGCAGTTCTTC.

V gene TRBV7-2 combines with J gene TRBJ2-3, with no clear D. CDR3 length: 13 amino acids. Germline V gives CDR1 SGHTA, CDR2 FQGNSA. Trimming took 6 bases from V and 1 from J, leaving 8 bases between them. CDR3 nucleotide sequence: TGTGCCAGCAGGCCGCAGGGCACAGATACGCAGTATTTT. Translation gives CASRPQGTDTQYF.

This clonotype was observed a handful of times. The rearrangement links TRBV4-1 to TRBJ1-6, with D possibly TRBD1 on 5 matching bases. The V end lost 3 bases, the J end lost 11 bases, and 17 bases lay between the germline ends. CDR3 size: 15 residues. Per the germline V gene, CDR1 is MGHRA and CDR2 is YSYEKL. This CDR3 is CASSQLIGGGPPLHF. In DNA, the CDR3 is TGCGCCAGCAGCCAGCTCATCGGGGGGGGACCACCCCTCCACTTT.

This chain joins TRBV15 and TRBJ2-1; D possibly uses TRBD1 or TRBD2 (6 bases each). The CDR3 length is 18 residues. Germline CDR1 is LNHNV and CDR2 is YYDKDF (reference sequence). V lost 3 bases and J lost 7, with 25 bases in between. Here the CDR3 DNA reads TGTGCCACCAGCAGGTCGGGGGTTGGGGGCCTCGGGGGTAATGAGCAGTTCTTC. It encodes CATSRSGVGGLGGNEQFF.

V and J are TRBV7-3 and TRBJ2-5; tentatively, D is TRBD1 or TRBD2 (5 bases each). The germline V gene has CDR1 SGHTA and CDR2 FQGTGA. Trimming shortened V by 3 bases and J by 0 bases, and 8 bases separated the two germline ends. The CDR3 is 14 amino acids. The CDR3 region is CASSLGTYQETQYF. DNA of the CDR3: TGTGCCAGCAGCTTGGGGACCTACCAAGAGACCCAGTACTTC.

This sequence joins TRBV19 and TRBJ1-1, with D tentatively TRBD1 (6 bases). Looked up from germline, CDR1 is LNHDA and CDR2 is SQIVND (reference sequence). There are 14 residues in the CDR3. Trimming left V 7 bases short and J 0 bases short, with 12 bases between. CDR3 amino acids: CASTEDSMNTEAFF. CDR3 sequence (DNA): TGTGCCAGTACCGAGGACAGCATGAACACTGAAGCTTTCTTT. Full variable domain (remainder filled in from reference TRBV19 and TRBJ1-1): DGGITQSPKYLFRKEGQNVTLSCEQNLNHDAMYWYRQDPGQGLRLIYYSQIVNDFQKGDIAEGYSVSREKKESFPLTVTSAQKNPTAFYLCASTEDSMNTEAFFGQGTRLTVV.

In this sample, this clonotype turned up a few times. The V gene is TRBV7-2, the J gene TRBJ2-5, with D perhaps being TRBD1 or TRBD2 (5 bases each). Per germline, CDR1 SGHTA and CDR2 FQGNSA. CDR3 length equals 13 residues. Trimming left V 5 bases short and J 1 base short, with 8 bases between. In DNA form, the CDR3 reads TGTGCCAGCAGCGTGGGGGTCCAAGAGACCCAGTACTTC. This encodes CASSVGVQETQYF. Full variable domain (rest looked up from reference TRBV7-2 and TRBJ2-5): GAGVSQSPSNKVTEKGKDVELRCDPISGHTALYWYRQSLGQGLEFLIYFQGNSAPDKSGLPSDRFSAERTGGSVSTLTIQRTQQEDSAVYLCASSVGVQETQYFGPGTRLLVL.

This clonotype was picked up a small number of times. The gene calls are TRBV12-3 or TRBV12-4 and TRBJ2-2; the D gene is possibly TRBD1 (6 bases). V lost 8 bases to trimming and J lost 2 bases, with 12 bases between them. CDR3 length: 14 residues. The CDR3 sequence: CASPGTPNTGELFF. The CDR3, as DNA: TGTGCCAGCCCCGGGACACCAAACACCGGGGAGCTGTTTTTT.